The present TCR beta chain was sequenced within a study of T cell responses to AZD1222 COVID-19 vaccine. Here immunoSEQ multiplex PCR was the method, and the copy in TCRdb shows in-frame clones only, minus some. The table shows roughly 140,000 clones, with roughly 90% occurring only once. As to this clone: What it recognizes is unknown.

Study conclusions and caveats: Donors in the cohort were predominantly white British and more often female, and clonal diversity was possibly underestimated. Spike-specific TCR breadth and depth went up after people got two AZD1222 doses. Repertoire sampling was restricted to post-peak T cell response timepoints.

Trimming shortened V by 2 bases and J by 0 bases, and 18 bases separated the two germline ends. This CDR3 region has 18 residues. Looked up from germline, CDR1 is SGHKS and CDR2 is YYEKEE (reference sequence). The sequencing used peripheral blood, collected 28 days after the second AZD1222 dose. The chain combines TRBV5-5 with TRBJ1-3, with D maybe TRBD1 (5 bases). This receptor was identified in an adult who received the AZD1222 COVID-19 vaccine. The CDR3: CASSFGSPGRGSGNTIYF. The DNA of the CDR3 is TGTGCCAGCAGCTTTGGCTCACCGGGACGAGGCTCTGGAAACACCATATATTTT.